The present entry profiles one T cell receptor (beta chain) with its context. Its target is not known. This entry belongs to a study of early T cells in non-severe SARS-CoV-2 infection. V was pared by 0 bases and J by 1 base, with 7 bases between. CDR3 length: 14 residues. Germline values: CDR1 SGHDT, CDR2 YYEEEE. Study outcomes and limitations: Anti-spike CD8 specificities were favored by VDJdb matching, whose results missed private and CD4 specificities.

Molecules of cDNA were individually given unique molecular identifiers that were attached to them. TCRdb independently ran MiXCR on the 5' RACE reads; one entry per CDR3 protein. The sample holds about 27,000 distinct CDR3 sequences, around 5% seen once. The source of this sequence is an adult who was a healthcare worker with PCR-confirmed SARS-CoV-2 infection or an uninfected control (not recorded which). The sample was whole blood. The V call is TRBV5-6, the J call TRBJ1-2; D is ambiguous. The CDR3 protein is CASSLEVVNYGYTF. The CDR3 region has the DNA TGTGCCAGCAGCTTGGAAGTGGTTAACTATGGCTACACCTTC.